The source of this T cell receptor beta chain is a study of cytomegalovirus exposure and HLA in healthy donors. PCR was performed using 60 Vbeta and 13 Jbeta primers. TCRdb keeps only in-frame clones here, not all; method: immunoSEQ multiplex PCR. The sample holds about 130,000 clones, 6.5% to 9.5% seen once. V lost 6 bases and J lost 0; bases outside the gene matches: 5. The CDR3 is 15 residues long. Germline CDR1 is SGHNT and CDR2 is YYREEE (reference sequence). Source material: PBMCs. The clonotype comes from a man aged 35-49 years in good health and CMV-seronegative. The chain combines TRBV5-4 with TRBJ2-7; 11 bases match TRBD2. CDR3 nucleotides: TGTGCCAGCACCTGGGGGACTAGCGGCTCCTACGAGCAGTACTTC. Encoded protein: CASTWGTSGSYEQYF.